This TCR beta chain was recorded in a study of PD-L1 blockade in urothelial cancer. CDR3 length: 14 residues. V lost 0 bases, J lost 7 bases, and 11 bases lay in between. Germline V gives CDR1 SGHRS, CDR2 YFSETQ. Time point defined: peripheral blood 6 weeks after treatment start. TCRdb keeps only in-frame clones here, not all; method: immunoSEQ multiplex PCR. There are 35,000 to 45,000 clones in the sample; 84% occur only once, and about 10% lies in the top ten. The sequence was obtained from a man aged 40-50 years with urothelial cancer. Sequences were derived from PBMCs, sampled around atezolizumab (anti-PD-L1) treatment. The V call is TRBV5-1, the J call TRBJ2-1; possibly TRBD2 for D (6 bases). The CDR3 sequence: CASSLGAGMNEQFF. CDR3 sequence (DNA): TGCGCCAGCAGCTTGGGGGCGGGAATGAATGAGCAGTTCTTC. The whole variable domain, remainder taken from reference TRBV5-1 and TRBJ2-1, is KAGVTQTPRYLIKTRGQQVTLSCSPISGHRSVSWYQQTPGQGLQFLFEYFSETQRNKGNFPGRFSGRQFSNSRSEMNVSTLELGDSALYLCASSLGAGMNEQFFGPGTRLTVL.